Listed below are T cell receptor beta chains from one sample, sequenced in a study of shared clonotypes between healthy human individuals. TCRdb's copy holds only in-frame clones and misses some; the assay was immunoSEQ multiplex PCR. The sample lists some 2,100,000 clones, roughly 91% seen once, with approximately 1.7% in the top ten. The specimen was naive CD8+ T cells from PBMCs. The receptors here all came from a man aged 18 to 30 in good health. Some clones in this sample may be carry-over from other donors' samples. Each CDR3 is given with its conserved first and last residue. A D gene is named only where the DNA matches it firmly. For some rows the clone size is stated as once, few or many, or as a class when expanded; others skip it.

CDR3 protein	CDR3 DNA	V gene	D gene	clone size	J gene
CASSRFLGQGAYEQYF	TGCGCCAGCAGTCGGTTCCTGGGACAGGGGGCCTACGAGCAGTACTTC	TRBV5-1	TRBD1	-	TRBJ2-7
CASGYSTSGSPGEQFF	TGTGCCAGCGGATACTCGACTAGCGGGAGCCCCGGGGAGCAGTTCTTC	TRBV9	TRBD2	-	TRBJ2-1
CASSTGQGLNQPQHF	TGTGCCAGCAGTACCGGACAGGGGCTCAATCAGCCCCAGCATTTT	TRBV6-5	TRBD1	-	TRBJ1-5
CASSVAAENTEAFF	TGTGCCAGCAGCGTAGCCGCTGAGAACACTGAAGCTTTCTTT	TRBV9	-	-	TRBJ1-1
CASSWASLRGYEQYF	TGTGCCAGTAGTTGGGCCTCCCTAAGGGGATACGAGCAGTACTTC	TRBV19	-	-	TRBJ2-7
CSVATGTRSVGTGELFF	TGCAGCGTTGCAACCGGGACTAGAAGTGTGGGCACCGGGGAGCTGTTTTTT	TRBV29-1	TRBD2	-	TRBJ2-2
CASSPQKLLAAGELFF	TGCGCCAGCAGCCCCCAGAAACTGTTAGCCGCCGGGGAGCTGTTTTTT	TRBV4-1	-	-	TRBJ2-2
CASSPSTGGNQPQHF	TGTGCCAGCAGCCCTTCAACAGGGGGCAATCAGCCCCAGCATTTT	TRBV9	TRBD1	-	TRBJ1-5
CASSIGGTSQETQYF	TGTGCCAGTAGTATTGGGGGCACCTCCCAAGAGACCCAGTACTTC	TRBV19	-	-	TRBJ2-5
CASSKNKRGANVLTF	TGTGCCAGCAGCAAGAATAAGAGAGGGGCCAACGTCCTGACTTTC	TRBV9	-	-	TRBJ2-6
CASSQGSSTYEQYF	TGTGCCAGCAGCCAAGGTTCTTCAACCTACGAGCAGTACTTC	TRBV4-2	-	-	TRBJ2-7
CATSRDRNTGELFF	TGTGCCACCAGCAGGGACAGAAACACCGGGGAGCTGTTTTTT	TRBV15	-	-	TRBJ2-2
CASTLGPGTGSGEAFF	TGTGCCAGCACCTTGGGTCCCGGGACAGGATCGGGCGAAGCTTTCTTT	TRBV28	TRBD1	-	TRBJ1-1
CASSSPGLASTDTQYF	TGTGCCAGCAGCTCCCCTGGCTTGGCTAGCACAGATACGCAGTATTTT	TRBV9	-	-	TRBJ2-3
CASSLPAGSYEQYF	TGTGCCAGCAGCTTACCGGCAGGGAGCTACGAGCAGTACTTC	TRBV7-9	-	-	TRBJ2-7
CSVEASGRYNEQFF	TGCAGCGTTGAGGCTAGCGGGCGGTACAATGAGCAGTTCTTC	TRBV29-1	TRBD2	-	TRBJ2-1
CASSLFSGSGIEQYF	TGTGCCAGCAGCCTCTTTAGCGGGAGCGGGATCGAGCAGTACTTC	TRBV28	TRBD2	-	TRBJ2-7
CASTSLRDSGNTIYF	TGTGCCAGTACTTCTCTCCGAGACTCTGGAAACACCATATATTTT	TRBV19	-	-	TRBJ1-3
CASSRAEGEAFF	TGTGCCAGCAGTCGGGCCGAGGGAGAAGCTTTCTTT	TRBV6-6	-	-	TRBJ1-1
CASRLWDSANGELFF	TGTGCCAGCAGGCTTTGGGACTCCGCGAACGGGGAGCTGTTTTTT	TRBV6-5	-	-	TRBJ2-2
CASSLGGAGVPYEQYF	TGTGCCAGCAGCTTGGGGGGAGCGGGAGTTCCTTACGAGCAGTACTTC	TRBV5-8	TRBD2	once	TRBJ2-7
CASSLGISGNTIYF	TGTGCCAGCAGCTTAGGGATCTCTGGAAACACCATATATTTT	TRBV7-9	-	-	TRBJ1-3
CASSLFGGRNTEAFF	TGTGCCAGCAGTTTATTCGGGGGACGAAACACTGAAGCTTTCTTT	TRBV27	-	-	TRBJ1-1
CASSLDRMHNTDTQYF	TGTGCCAGCAGTTTGGACAGGATGCACAACACAGATACGCAGTATTTT	TRBV28	TRBD1	-	TRBJ2-3
CASSPRVTTNEKLFF	TGTGCCAGTAGTCCCCGTGTAACAACTAATGAAAAACTGTTTTTT	TRBV19	-	-	TRBJ1-4
CASSVLDSSYEQYF	TGTGCCAGCAGCGTTCTGGACAGTTCCTACGAGCAGTACTTC	TRBV9	-	-	TRBJ2-7
CASSGPGETQYF	TGTGCCAGCAGTGGACCGGGGGAGACCCAGTACTTC	TRBV28	-	once	TRBJ2-5
CASSFRGREKLFF	TGTGCCAGCAGCTTCCGGGGGCGAGAAAAACTGTTTTTT	TRBV7-9	-	-	TRBJ1-4
CAISGRGVLTGYTF	TGTGCCATCAGCGGAAGGGGAGTCCTCACTGGCTACACCTTC	TRBV10-3	-	-	TRBJ1-2
CASSLYPSGSLDEQFF	TGCGCCAGCAGCTTGTATCCGAGCGGGAGTCTCGATGAGCAGTTCTTC	TRBV5-1	TRBD2	-	TRBJ2-1
CASSLSYPSGSPDTQYF	TGTGCCAGCAGTTTATCGTACCCCAGCGGGAGCCCAGATACGCAGTATTTT	TRBV27	TRBD2	-	TRBJ2-3
CASSVGQGANYGYTF	TGTGCCAGCAGTGTCGGACAGGGGGCTAACTATGGCTACACCTTC	TRBV27	TRBD1	-	TRBJ1-2
CASSLGRGLSTDTQYF	TGTGCCAGCAGCTTAGGACGAGGACTAAGCACAGATACGCAGTATTTT	TRBV7-8	-	-	TRBJ2-3
CSVERDRSDTEAFF	TGCAGCGTGGAACGGGACAGGTCAGACACTGAAGCTTTCTTT	TRBV29-1	TRBD1	-	TRBJ1-1
CASSSLAGAYNEQFF	TGTGCCAGCAGCAGCCTAGCCGGTGCCTACAATGAGCAGTTCTTC	TRBV7-3	-	-	TRBJ2-1
CASSTTVPNNEQFF	TGTGCCAGCAGCACCACCGTCCCTAACAATGAGCAGTTCTTC	TRBV7-8	-	-	TRBJ2-1
CASSFPRGGSYEQYF	TGTGCCAGCAGTTTCCCCAGGGGGGGCTCCTACGAGCAGTACTTC	TRBV28	-	-	TRBJ2-7
CASSLDRVRTDTQYF	TGTGCCAGCAGCTTGGACAGGGTTCGTACAGATACGCAGTATTTT	TRBV7-9	TRBD1	-	TRBJ2-3
CASSLVGGGYGYTF	TGTGCCAGCAGTTTGGTAGGGGGCGGCTATGGCTACACCTTC	TRBV27	TRBD1	-	TRBJ1-2
CASRPGPNYGYTF	TGTGCCAGCAGGCCGGGACCCAACTATGGCTACACCTTC	TRBV5-5	-	once	TRBJ1-2
CASSVATAGAGEQYF	TGTGCCAGCAGCGTAGCTACGGCGGGAGCGGGCGAGCAGTACTTC	TRBV9	TRBD2	-	TRBJ2-7
CASSVGGGGEQYF	TGTGCCAGCAGCGTAGGCGGGGGCGGCGAGCAGTACTTC	TRBV9	-	once	TRBJ2-7
CASSVAGPSYEQYF	TGTGCCAGCAGCGTAGCCGGGCCCAGCTACGAGCAGTACTTC	TRBV9	-	-	TRBJ2-7